This T cell receptor beta chain was sequenced for a study of OX40 agonist ivuxolimab in advanced cancers. Looked up from germline, CDR1 is SGDLS and CDR2 is YYNGEE. The ends lost 2 bases at V and 0 bases at J; junction bases unmatched: 6. This CDR3 has 18 amino acids. This table comes from immunoSEQ multiplex PCR, and its TCRdb copy is limited to in-frame clones, with some not included. The sample has over 85,000 clones, about nine tenths seen once. This TCR derives from an adult with an advanced solid tumor such as melanoma, head and neck, liver or kidney cancer. The specimen was CD4+ or CD8+ T cells sorted from blood, collected in a trial of the OX40 agonist ivuxolimab. The rearrangement uses TRBV9 and TRBJ2-1; 12 nucleotides line up with TRBD2. CDR3 sequence reads: CASSVGLAGISSYNEQFF. As DNA, the CDR3 is TGTGCCAGCAGCGTGGGACTAGCGGGTATTAGCTCCTACAATGAGCAGTTCTTC.